Presented here are 9 T cell receptor beta chains from one specimen sequenced in a study of response to subunit inactivated influenza vaccine. TCRdb analysed the RT-PCR reads with MiXCR anew, one entry per CDR3 protein. Of roughly 700,000 distinct CDR3 sequences listed, around 16% are singletons. The source was PBMCs from blood, collected 12 days after vaccination. All receptors derive from a man aged 45 to 65 who received an inactivated influenza vaccine.

V is TRBV7-9 and J is TRBJ2-1; 9 bases align to TRBD2. The germline V gene has CDR1 SEHNR and CDR2 FQNEAQ (reference sequence). V lost 5 bases and J lost 6; bases outside the gene matches: 2. The CDR3 is 13 amino acids. The CDR3 bases are TGTGCCAGCAGCGTTAGCGGGGGCAATGAGCAGTTCTTC. Translated, it gives CASSVSGGNEQFF.

This rearrangement joins TRBV7-9 to TRBJ2-7; 12 bases are a match to TRBD1. The CDR3 runs to 16 residues. Losses at the gene ends were 4 bases for V and 7 bases for J; bases not matched to a gene: 11. Germline V gives CDR1 SEHNR, CDR2 FQNEAQ (reference sequence). The CDR3 spells CASSSTPGQGAGEQYF. The CDR3 bases are TGTGCCAGCAGCTCGACCCCGGGACAGGGGGCCGGGGAGCAGTACTTC.

This clonotype turned up a few times. The chain recombines TRBV12-3 or TRBV12-4 with TRBJ2-3, with D unresolved. The CDR3 runs 16 residues. V was pared by 6 bases and J by 0 bases, with 16 bases between. CDR3 nucleotides: TGTGCCAGCAGCAACAGTGCGACCACTAGCACAGATACGCAGTATTTT. This codes for CASSNSATTSTDTQYF.

In this sample, this clonotype turned up a few times. J is TRBJ2-7 and V is TRBV10-3; no clear D gene. The CDR3 extends over 13 amino acids. Per the germline V gene, CDR1 is ENHRY and CDR2 is SYGVKD. Trimming removed 2 bases from V and 0 bases from J, with 5 bases in between. In DNA form, the CDR3 reads TGTGCCATCAGTGAGAAGGTCTCCTACGAGCAGTACTTC. This codes for CAISEKVSYEQYF.

This clonotype came up many times. The V gene is TRBV4-3, the J gene TRBJ2-1; TRBD2 matches 13 bases. CDR3 length: 17 residues. J gave up 1 base and V 4 bases, and 4 bases lay outside the gene matches. Germline V CDR1 and CDR2: LGHNA, YSLEER. In nucleotides, the CDR3 is TGCGCCAGCAGCCCGCGACTAGCGGGGGGTTCCTACAATGAGCAGTTCTTC. Encoded protein: CASSPRLAGGSYNEQFF.

J is TRBJ2-7 and V is TRBV7-2, with a weak D call TRBD2 (7 bases). The CDR3 length is 15 residues. Trimming removed 1 base from V and 0 bases from J, with 10 bases in between. Germline V CDR1 and CDR2: SGHTA, FQGNSA. The CDR3 DNA reads as TGTGCCAGCAGCTTAGTTGCGGGGGCCTCCTACGAGCAGTACTTC. Translating it yields CASSLVAGASYEQYF.

This rearrangement joins TRBV5-5 to TRBJ1-5; D is possibly TRBD1 (5 bases). The CDR3 spans 17 residues. Germline lookup yields CDR1 SGHKS and CDR2 YYEKEE (reference sequence). The germline V and J ends were trimmed by 3 bases and 4 bases, with 20 bases remaining between them. For the CDR3, the DNA is TGTGCCAGCAGCTCAATCGACAGTGGGATCTGGAATCAGCCCCAGCATTTT. Protein product: CASSSIDSGIWNQPQHF.

This clonotype appeared a few times. The rearrangement joins TRBV20-1 to TRBJ1-4; 7 nucleotides line up with TRBD1. V lost 6 bases and J lost 7; bases outside the gene matches: 8. This CDR3 is 13 amino acids long. The V gene's germline CDR1 is DFQATT and CDR2 SNEGSKA (reference sequence). DNA for the CDR3: TGCAGTGCAATAGGCGACAGGGTTGAAAAACTGTTTTTT. Translating it yields CSAIGDRVEKLFF.

This clonotype was observed many times. The V and J genes are TRBV10-2 and TRBJ2-3, with a possible D match to TRBD1 (6 bases). V was trimmed by 0 bases and J by 0 bases, leaving 16 bases between them. Germline CDR1 and CDR2: WSHSY and SAAADI. The CDR3 spans 18 residues. CDR3 in amino acids: CASSESGTFITSTDTQYF. As DNA, the CDR3 is TGCGCCAGCAGTGAGTCTGGGACATTTATCACTAGCACAGATACGCAGTATTTT.